Detailed here is one T cell receptor (beta chain). This sample is drawn from a study of cytomegalovirus exposure and HLA in healthy donors. Primers for the PCR totalled 60 Vbeta and 13 Jbeta. The table came from immunoSEQ multiplex PCR; TCRdb's copy has only in-frame clones and leaves some out. Found here are approximately 200,000 clones, 82% of them singletons; the top ten hold 0.098%. The germline V gene has CDR1 MNHEY and CDR2 SVGAGI. The CDR3 consists of 13 residues. Deletions cut 6 bases from V and 11 bases from J, with 17 bases between. Sequencing was carried out using PBMCs. The TCR was taken from a boy younger than 10 in good health and CMV-seronegative. The chain recombines TRBV6-5 with TRBJ2-1; TRBD2 might be the D (7 bases). The CDR3 DNA reads as TGTGCCAGCAGCTCCGACAGGCGGGGGAAGCAGTTCTTC. Translated: CASSSDRRGKQFF.